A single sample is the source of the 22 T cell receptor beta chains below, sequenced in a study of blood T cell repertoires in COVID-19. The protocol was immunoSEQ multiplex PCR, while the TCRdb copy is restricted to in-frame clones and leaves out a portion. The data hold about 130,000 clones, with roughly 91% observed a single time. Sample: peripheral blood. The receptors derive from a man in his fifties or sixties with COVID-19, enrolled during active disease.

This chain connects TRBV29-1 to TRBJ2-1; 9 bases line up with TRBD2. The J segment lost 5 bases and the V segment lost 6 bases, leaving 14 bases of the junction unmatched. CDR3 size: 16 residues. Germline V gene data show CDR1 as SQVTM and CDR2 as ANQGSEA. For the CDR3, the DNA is TGCAGCGTCGCCGGGACTAGCAAATTTGGTGACAATGAGCAGTTCTTC. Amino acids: CSVAGTSKFGDNEQFF.

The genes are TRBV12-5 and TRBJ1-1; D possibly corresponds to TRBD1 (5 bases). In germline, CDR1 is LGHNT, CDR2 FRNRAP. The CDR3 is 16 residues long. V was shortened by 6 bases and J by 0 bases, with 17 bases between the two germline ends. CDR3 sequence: CASGAPGILMNTEAFF. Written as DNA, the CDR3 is TGTGCTAGTGGCGCGCCAGGGATTCTCATGAACACTGAAGCTTTCTTT. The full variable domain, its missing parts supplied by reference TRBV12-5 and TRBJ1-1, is DARVTQTPRHKVTEMGQEVTMRCQPILGHNTVFWYRQTMMQGLELLAYFRNRAPLDDSGMPKDRFSAEMPDATLATLKIQPSEPRDSAVYFCASGAPGILMNTEAFFGQGTRLTVV.

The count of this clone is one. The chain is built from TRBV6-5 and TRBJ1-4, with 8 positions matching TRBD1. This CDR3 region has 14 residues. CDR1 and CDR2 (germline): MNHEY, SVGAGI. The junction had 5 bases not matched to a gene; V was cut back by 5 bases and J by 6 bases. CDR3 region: CASSRDRPYEKLFF. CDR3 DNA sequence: TGTGCCAGCAGTAGGGACAGGCCCTATGAAAAACTGTTTTTT.

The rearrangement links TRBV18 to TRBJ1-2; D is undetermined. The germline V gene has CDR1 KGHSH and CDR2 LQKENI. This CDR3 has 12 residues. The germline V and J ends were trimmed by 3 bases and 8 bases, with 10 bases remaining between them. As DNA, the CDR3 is TGTGCCAGCTCACCCGGGATGGGGGGCTACACCTTC. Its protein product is CASSPGMGGYTF.

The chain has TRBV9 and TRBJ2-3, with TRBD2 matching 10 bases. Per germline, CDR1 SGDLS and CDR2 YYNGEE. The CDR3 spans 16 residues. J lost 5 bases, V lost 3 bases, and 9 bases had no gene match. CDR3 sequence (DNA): TGTGCCAGCAGCGCCCTAACTAGCGGGGCCGGAGATACGCAGTATTTT. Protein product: CASSALTSGAGDTQYF.

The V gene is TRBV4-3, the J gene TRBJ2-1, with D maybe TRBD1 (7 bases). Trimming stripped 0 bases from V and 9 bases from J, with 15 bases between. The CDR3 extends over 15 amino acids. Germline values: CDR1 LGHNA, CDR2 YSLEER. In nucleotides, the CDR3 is TGCGCCAGCAGCCAAGATCCCGGAGGGGGCCTTGAGCAGTTCTTC. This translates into CASSQDPGGGLEQFF.

CDR3 in amino acids: CASSFPAPGGEKLFF. The CDR3 coding sequence is TGTGCCAGCAGTTTTCCTGCCCCAGGTGGTGAAAAACTGTTTTTT. The rearrangement uses TRBV28 and TRBJ1-4; D is ambiguous. Trimming took 3 bases from V and 7 from J, leaving 15 bases between them. CDR3 size: 15 residues. CDR1 MDHEN and CDR2 SYDVKM come from the germline V gene. Based on the CDR3 plus reference TRBV28 and TRBJ1-4, the full variable domain is DVKVTQSSRYLVKRTGEKVFLECVQDMDHENMFWYRQDPGLGLRLIYFSYDVKMKEKGDIPEGYSVSREKKERFSLILESASTNQTSMYLCASSFPAPGGEKLFFGSGTQLSVL.

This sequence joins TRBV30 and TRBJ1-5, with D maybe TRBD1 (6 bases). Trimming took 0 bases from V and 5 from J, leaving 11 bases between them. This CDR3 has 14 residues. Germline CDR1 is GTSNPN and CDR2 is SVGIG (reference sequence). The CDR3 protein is CAWSVGRGHQPQHF. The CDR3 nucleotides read TGTGCCTGGAGTGTGGGCAGGGGCCATCAGCCCCAGCATTTT.

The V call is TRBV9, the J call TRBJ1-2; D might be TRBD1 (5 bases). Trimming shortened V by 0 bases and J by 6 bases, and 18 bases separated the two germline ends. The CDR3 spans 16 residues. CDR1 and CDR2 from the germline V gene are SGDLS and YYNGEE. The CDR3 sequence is CASSVGAPTERHGYTF. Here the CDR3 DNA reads TGTGCCAGCAGCGTAGGGGCTCCGACAGAACGTCATGGCTACACCTTC.

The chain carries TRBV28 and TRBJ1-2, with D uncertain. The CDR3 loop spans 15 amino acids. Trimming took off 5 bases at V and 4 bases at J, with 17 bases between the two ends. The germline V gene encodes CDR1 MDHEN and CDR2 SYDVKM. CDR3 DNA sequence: TGTGCCAGCAGTGAACCGGGATTCGGGAGCTATGGCTACACCTTC. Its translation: CASSEPGFGSYGYTF.

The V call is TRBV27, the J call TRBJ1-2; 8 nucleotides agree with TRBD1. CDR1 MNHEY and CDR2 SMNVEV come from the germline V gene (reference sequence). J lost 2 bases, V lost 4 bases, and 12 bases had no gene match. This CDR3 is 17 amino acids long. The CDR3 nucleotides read TGTGCCAGCAGTTCAATTTCCGGGACAGGTCCCAACTATGGCTACACCTTC. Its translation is CASSSISGTGPNYGYTF.

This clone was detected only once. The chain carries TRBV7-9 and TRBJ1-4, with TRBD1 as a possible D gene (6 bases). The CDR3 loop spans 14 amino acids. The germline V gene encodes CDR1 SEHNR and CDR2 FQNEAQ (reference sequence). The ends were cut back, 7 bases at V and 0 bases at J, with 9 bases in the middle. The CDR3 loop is CASTRTATNEKLFF. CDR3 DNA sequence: TGTGCCAGCACCAGGACAGCAACTAATGAAAAACTGTTTTTT.

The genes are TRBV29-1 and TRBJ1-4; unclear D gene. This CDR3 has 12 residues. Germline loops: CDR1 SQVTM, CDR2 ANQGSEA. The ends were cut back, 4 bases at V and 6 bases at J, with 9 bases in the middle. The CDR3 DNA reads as TGCAGCGTTGGTGGGCTCGATGAAAAACTGTTTTTT. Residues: CSVGGLDEKLFF.

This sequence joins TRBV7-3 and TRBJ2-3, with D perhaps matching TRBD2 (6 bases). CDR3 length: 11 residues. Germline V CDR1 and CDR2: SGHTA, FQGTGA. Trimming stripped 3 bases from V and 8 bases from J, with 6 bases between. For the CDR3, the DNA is TGTGCCAGCAGCTTGGAGGGTACGCAGTATTTT. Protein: CASSLEGTQYF.

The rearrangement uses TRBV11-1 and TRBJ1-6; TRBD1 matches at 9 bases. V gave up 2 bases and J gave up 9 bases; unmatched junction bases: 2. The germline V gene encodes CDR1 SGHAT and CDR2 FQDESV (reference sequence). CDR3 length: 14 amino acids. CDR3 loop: CASSLTGGGSPLHF. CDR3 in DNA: TGTGCCAGCAGCTTAACAGGGGGCGGTTCACCCCTCCACTTT.

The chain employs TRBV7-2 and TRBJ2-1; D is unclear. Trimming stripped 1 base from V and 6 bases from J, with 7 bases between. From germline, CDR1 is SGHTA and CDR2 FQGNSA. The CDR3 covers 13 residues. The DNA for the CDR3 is TGTGCCAGCAGCTTAGGGCAGGCCAATGAGCAGTTCTTC. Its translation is CASSLGQANEQFF.

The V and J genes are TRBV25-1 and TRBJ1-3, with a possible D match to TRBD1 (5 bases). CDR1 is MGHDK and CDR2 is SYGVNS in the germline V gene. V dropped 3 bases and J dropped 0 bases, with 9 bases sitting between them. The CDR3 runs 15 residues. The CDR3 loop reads CASSEMGGSGNTIYF. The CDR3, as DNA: TGTGCCAGCAGTGAGATGGGGGGCTCTGGAAACACCATATATTTT.

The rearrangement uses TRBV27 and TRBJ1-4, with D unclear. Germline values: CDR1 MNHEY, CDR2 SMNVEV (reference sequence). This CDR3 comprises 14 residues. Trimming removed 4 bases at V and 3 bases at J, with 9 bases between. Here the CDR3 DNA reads TGTGCCAGCAGTTCGTGGAGGGCTAATGAAAAACTGTTTTTT. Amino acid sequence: CASSSWRANEKLFF.

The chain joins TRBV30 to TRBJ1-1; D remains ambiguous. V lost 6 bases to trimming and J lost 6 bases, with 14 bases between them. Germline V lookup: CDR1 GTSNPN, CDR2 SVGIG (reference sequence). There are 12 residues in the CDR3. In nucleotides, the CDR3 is TGTGCCTGTTACCGCTCGGTAGCTGAAGCTTTCTTT. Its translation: CACYRSVAEAFF.

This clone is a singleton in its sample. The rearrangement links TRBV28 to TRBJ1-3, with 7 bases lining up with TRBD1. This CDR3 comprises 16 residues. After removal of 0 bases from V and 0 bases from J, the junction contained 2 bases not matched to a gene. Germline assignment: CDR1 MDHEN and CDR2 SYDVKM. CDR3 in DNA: TGTGCCAGCAGTTTATGGACAGGGAACTCTGGAAACACCATATATTTT. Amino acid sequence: CASSLWTGNSGNTIYF. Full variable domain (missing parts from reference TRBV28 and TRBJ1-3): DVKVTQSSRYLVKRTGEKVFLECVQDMDHENMFWYRQDPGLGLRLIYFSYDVKMKEKGDIPEGYSVSREKKERFSLILESASTNQTSMYLCASSLWTGNSGNTIYFGEGSWLTVV.

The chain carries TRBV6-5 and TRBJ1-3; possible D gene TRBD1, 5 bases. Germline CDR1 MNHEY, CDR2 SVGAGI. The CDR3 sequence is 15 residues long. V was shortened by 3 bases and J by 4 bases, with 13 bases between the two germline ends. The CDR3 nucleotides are TGTGCCAGCAGTTATCGGGGGTTGCGGGGAAACACCATATATTTT. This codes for CASSYRGLRGNTIYF.

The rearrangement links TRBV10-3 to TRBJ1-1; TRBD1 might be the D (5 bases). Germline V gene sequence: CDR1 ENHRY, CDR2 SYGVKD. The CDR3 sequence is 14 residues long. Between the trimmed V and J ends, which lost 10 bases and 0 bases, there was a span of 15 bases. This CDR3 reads CATNRQSMNTEAFF. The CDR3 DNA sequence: TGTGCCACCAACCGACAGAGCATGAACACTGAAGCTTTCTTT.